The rows below give T cell receptor beta chains drawn from one sample of a study of human T cells and chemical hapten exposure. TCRdb used MiXCR to reprocess the RACE reads, holding one entry per CDR3 protein. The table records roughly 100,000 distinct CDR3 sequences, roughly a third of them present only once. This material consisted of whole blood, taken in connection with sensitization to the hapten diphenylcyclopropenone (DPC). Receptor source: a man in his forties with alopecia areata. Some clones in this sample may be carry-over from other donors' samples. Both conserved end residues are part of each CDR3. D genes are given only for firm matches. A row's size may be missing; if present it is once, few, many or a size class.

>NA|TRBJ1-5|TRBV7-2|NA
CASSLGLGPNQPQHF
TGTGCCAGCAGCTTAGGGTTGGGGCCGAATCAGCCCCAGCATTTT
>TRBD1|TRBJ1-6|TRBV12-3/TRBV12-4|NA
CASRSGQGNSPLHF
TGTGCCAGCAGGTCAGGACAGGGTAATTCACCCCTCCACTTT
>TRBD1|TRBJ2-3|TRBV7-2|NA
CASGRGPTDTQYF
TGTGCCAGCGGAAGGGGGCCCACAGATACGCAGTATTTT
>NA|TRBJ2-7|TRBV9|NA
CASSAPPLHEQYF
TGTGCCAGCAGCGCCCCCCCCCTCCACGAGCAGTACTTC
>NA|TRBJ1-2|TRBV12-3/TRBV12-4|NA
CASSLAQGWSNYGYTF
TGTGCCAGCAGTTTAGCGCAGGGGTGGAGTAACTATGGCTACACCTTC
>NA|TRBJ2-5|TRBV14|NA
CASSQGGPTIRGKAQYF
TGTGCCAGCAGCCAAGGAGGGCCCACCATTAGGGGAAAGGCCCAGTACTTC
>TRBD2|TRBJ2-7|TRBV6-2/TRBV6-3|NA
CASRPGTSGSSYEQYF
TGTGCCAGCAGACCCGGGACTAGCGGGAGTAGTTACGAGCAGTACTTC
>TRBD2|TRBJ2-7|TRBV6-5|few
CASSPTSGPYEQYF
TGTGCCAGCAGCCCTACTAGCGGTCCCTACGAGCAGTACTTC
>NA|TRBJ2-7|TRBV5-6|NA
CASSTLGGRGNEQYF
TGTGCCAGCAGCACCCTGGGGGGGCGCGGGAACGAGCAGTACTTC
>NA|TRBJ2-7|TRBV7-2|few
CASSSGVPGTRDDEQYF
TGTGCCAGCAGCTCCGGGGTGCCCGGGACCCGAGATGACGAGCAGTACTTC
>NA|TRBJ2-3|TRBV29-1|many
CSVGEDTQYF
TGCAGCGTAGGCGAGGATACGCAGTATTTT
>NA|TRBJ2-1|TRBV28|few
CASSSTTTSLSWVSYNEQFF
TGTGCCAGCAGTTCGACCACTACCTCCCTCAGTTGGGTCTCCTACAATGAGCAGTTCTTC
>TRBD2|TRBJ2-4|TRBV28|NA
CASGEGYQNIQYF
TGTGCCAGCGGGGAGGGGTACCAAAACATTCAGTACTTC
>NA|TRBJ1-1|TRBV20-1|NA
CSAKDGRNTEAFF
TGCAGTGCAAAGGACGGGCGGAACACTGAAGCTTTCTTT
>NA|TRBJ1-1|TRBV7-9|few
CASSSTGRAEAFF
TGTGCCAGCAGCTCCACAGGGAGGGCTGAAGCTTTCTTT
>TRBD2|TRBJ2-5|TRBV7-2|NA
CASNGRGETQYF
TGTGCCAGCAACGGGAGGGGAGAGACCCAGTACTTC
>NA|TRBJ2-7|TRBV27|many
CASSLGGTYEQYF
TGTGCCAGCAGTTTAGGAGGGACCTACGAGCAGTACTTC
>TRBD1|TRBJ2-1|TRBV4-3|NA
CASSRRTGGSDEQFF
TGCGCCAGCAGCCGCCGTACAGGGGGCTCAGATGAGCAGTTCTTC
>NA|TRBJ1-1|TRBV21-1|NA
CARGNPEAFF
TGTGCCAGGGGCAATCCTGAAGCTTTCTTT
>NA|TRBJ2-5|TRBV4-3|NA
CASSQGPETQYF
TGCGCCAGCAGCCAAGGTCCGGAGACCCAGTACTTC
>NA|TRBJ2-3|TRBV18|few
CASSPANTDTQYF
TGTGCCAGCTCACCGGCGAACACAGATACGCAGTATTTT
>TRBD2|TRBJ2-3|TRBV10-3|NA
CAIRTGTSGSTDTQYF
TGTGCCATCAGGACCGGGACTAGCGGGAGCACAGATACGCAGTATTTT
>NA|TRBJ2-6|TRBV7-9|NA
CASSRDASGANVLTF
TGTGCCAGCAGTCGGGATGCCTCTGGGGCCAACGTCCTGACTTTC
>NA|TRBJ2-1|TRBV7-2|NA
CASSFDKNEQFF
TGTGCCAGCAGCTTCGACAAAAATGAGCAGTTCTTC
>TRBD2|TRBJ2-3|TRBV29-1|NA
CSVGTSGRDTQYF
TGCAGCGTGGGGACTAGCGGGAGAGATACGCAGTATTTT
>NA|TRBJ1-1|TRBV20-1|NA
CSAEILRTEAFF
TGCAGTGCTGAGATCCTACGTACTGAAGCTTTCTTT
>NA|TRBJ2-5|TRBV5-1|few
CASRSWIQGLGSGGKETQYF
TGCGCCAGCAGATCTTGGATTCAGGGTCTTGGCAGCGGAGGGAAGGAGACCCAGTACTTC
>TRBD2|TRBJ2-3|TRBV6-5|NA
CASSYSKSSGSPDTQYF
TGTGCCAGCAGTTACTCGAAGTCTAGCGGGAGCCCAGATACGCAGTATTTT
>NA|TRBJ1-6|TRBV5-6|NA
CASSLEDRNNSPLHF
TGTGCCAGCAGCTTAGAAGACAGAAATAATTCACCCCTCCACTTT
>NA|TRBJ2-1|TRBV20-1|many
CSARDRPGALSEQFF
TGCAGTGCTAGAGATAGGCCAGGGGCATTGAGTGAGCAGTTCTTC
>NA|TRBJ2-3|TRBV2|once
CASRKTGLGTDTQYF
TGTGCCAGCAGGAAGACAGGCTTGGGGACAGATACGCAGTATTTT
>NA|TRBJ1-2|TRBV6-6|NA
CASSDISNGYTF
TGTGCCAGCTCGGACATATCGAATGGCTACACCTTC
>NA|TRBJ2-6|TRBV6-2/TRBV6-3|many
CASSQGHSGANVLTF
TGTGCCAGCAGCCAGGGACACTCTGGGGCCAACGTCCTGACTTTC
>TRBD1|TRBJ1-1|TRBV5-1|few
CASSLGDRGRTEAFF
TGCGCCAGCAGCTTAGGGGACAGGGGACGAACTGAAGCTTTCTTT
>NA|TRBJ2-1|TRBV7-7|NA
CASSLGVSNEQFF
TGTGCTAGCAGCTTAGGGGTATCCAATGAACAGTTCTTC
>TRBD1|TRBJ1-1|TRBV4-2|NA
CASSPHLDRGVFNTEAFF
TGTGCCAGCAGCCCGCACTTGGACAGGGGGGTGTTTAACACTGAAGCTTTCTTT
>NA|TRBJ2-3|TRBV7-2|few
CASSLAKLTLTQYF
TGTGCCAGCAGCTTAGCTAAGCTTACTCTTACGCAGTATTTT
>NA|TRBJ2-3|TRBV9|NA
CASSVGWGRTDTQYF
TGTGCCAGCAGCGTAGGTTGGGGGCGCACAGATACGCAGTATTTT
>NA|TRBJ1-2|TRBV7-2|few
CASSYFNRDIGYTF
TGTGCCAGCAGCTATTTCAACCGGGACATCGGCTACACCTTC
>TRBD2|TRBJ2-1|TRBV7-2|few
CASSRSGRYNEQFF
TGTGCCAGCAGTCGTAGCGGGAGGTATAATGAGCAGTTCTTC
>NA|TRBJ2-1|TRBV29-1|few
CSVEDRGAIRSNEQFF
TGCAGCGTTGAAGATCGGGGGGCCATCAGGAGCAATGAGCAGTTCTTC
>NA|TRBJ1-2|TRBV6-6|NA
CAIGKGNYGYTF
TGTGCCATAGGAAAAGGGAACTATGGCTACACCTTC
>NA|TRBJ2-5|TRBV9|NA
CASSVSPMKETQYF
TGTGCCAGCAGCGTTTCCCCTATGAAAGAGACCCAGTACTTC
>NA|TRBJ2-7|TRBV12-3/TRBV12-4|many
CASSPQGYEQYF
TGCGCCAGCAGCCCGCAGGGTTACGAGCAGTACTTC
>NA|TRBJ2-1|TRBV18|few
CASSPLAGRNNEQFF
TGTGCCAGCTCACCGTTGGCGGGGAGAAACAATGAGCAGTTCTTC
>TRBD2|TRBJ2-1|TRBV6-2/TRBV6-3|NA
CASRPGLAGGSEQFF
TGTGCCAGCAGACCGGGACTAGCGGGAGGATCTGAGCAGTTCTTC
>NA|TRBJ2-3|TRBV6-5|NA
CASSYHRETITDTQYF
TGTGCCAGCAGTTACCACAGGGAGACTATCACAGATACGCAGTATTTT
>NA|TRBJ2-1|TRBV10-3|NA
CAISSTGQREQFF
TGTGCCATCAGTTCGACAGGTCAACGGGAGCAGTTCTTC
>NA|TRBJ2-3|TRBV5-1|few
CASSLQRTDTQYF
TGCGCCAGCAGCTTACAGCGAACAGATACGCAGTATTTT
>TRBD2|TRBJ2-5|TRBV6-5|NA
CASSQSWTSQETQYF
TGTGCCAGCAGCCAGTCTTGGACTAGTCAAGAGACCCAGTACTTC
>TRBD1|TRBJ2-5|TRBV20-1|few
CSARTGVETQYF
TGCAGTGCCAGGACAGGGGTTGAGACCCAGTACTTC